This TCR beta chain stems from a study of T-cell memory formation after mild COVID-19. Points from the study as a whole: Pre-infection memory already had some responding clones, implying cross-reactive memory joined. Day 37-peaking second-wave clones had unconfirmed SARS-CoV-2 specificity.

A word on this clonotype: The antigen remains unidentified.

Germline lookup yields CDR1 SGHRS and CDR2 YFSETQ. V lost 4 bases and J 0 bases, leaving 11 bases between the germline ends. The CDR3 loop spans 14 amino acids. TCRdb itself ran the 5' RACE reads through MiXCR, one entry per CDR3 protein. The data contain hundreds of thousands of distinct CDR3 sequences, 15% to 20% of them singletons. The receptor was isolated from a man younger than 35 who had mild COVID-19 (a few samples of this study predate the infection). Cell type and time point are not known. This chain joins TRBV5-1 and TRBJ2-7; maybe TRBD1 (6 bases). Sequencing was done on a sample of PBMCs or a T cell subset sorted from them (not recorded which). DNA of the CDR3: TGCGCCAGCAGCAACAACAGGGCCTCCTACGAGCAGTACTTC. Protein product: CASSNNRASYEQYF.